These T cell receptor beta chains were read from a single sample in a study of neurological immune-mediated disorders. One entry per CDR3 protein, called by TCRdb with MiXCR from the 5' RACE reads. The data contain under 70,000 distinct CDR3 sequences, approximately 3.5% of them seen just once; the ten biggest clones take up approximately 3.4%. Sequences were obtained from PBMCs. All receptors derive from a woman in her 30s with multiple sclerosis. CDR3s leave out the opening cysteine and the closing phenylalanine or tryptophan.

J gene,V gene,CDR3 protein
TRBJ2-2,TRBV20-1,SARRDSYTGELF
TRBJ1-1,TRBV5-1,ASSWTPSQSAEAF
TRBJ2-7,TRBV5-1,ASSLVRTGGYEQY
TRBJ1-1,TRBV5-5,ASSLGLGRGLVAF
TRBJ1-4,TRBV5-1,ASSPWTANEKLF
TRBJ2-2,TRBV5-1,ASKGLAVTGELF
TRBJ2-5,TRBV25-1,ASTRGGETQY
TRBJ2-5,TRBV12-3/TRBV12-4,ASSRGLSGETQY
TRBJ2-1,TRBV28,ASSPVRGSAQSSYNEQF
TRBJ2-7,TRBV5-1,ASRLRGLTGEQY
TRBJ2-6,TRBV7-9,ASRRQGTGANVLT
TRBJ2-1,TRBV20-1,SAYGLAGGILGNEQF
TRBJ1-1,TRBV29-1,SVVGQNTEAF
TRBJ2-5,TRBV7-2,ASSLARQETQY
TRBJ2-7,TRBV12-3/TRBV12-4,ASRGGLADYEQY
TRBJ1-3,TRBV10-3,ATQQGLLNTIY
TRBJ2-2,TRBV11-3,ASSLYPGELF
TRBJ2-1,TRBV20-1,SASDWTSDEQF
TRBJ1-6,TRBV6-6,ASSYWSLQNYNSPLH
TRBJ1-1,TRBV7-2,ASSEGGGTEAF
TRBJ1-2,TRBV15,ATSRSGLPLAYGYT
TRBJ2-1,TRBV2,ASSIPLPAEQF
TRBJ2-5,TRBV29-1,SAKQGWETQY
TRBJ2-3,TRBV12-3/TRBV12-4,ASSFWTPGQGFTDTQY
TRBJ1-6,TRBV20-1,SAREGWNSPLN
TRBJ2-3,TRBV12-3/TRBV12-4,ASSLTGGAVADTQY
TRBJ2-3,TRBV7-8,ASSPGLAGEEGRNTQY
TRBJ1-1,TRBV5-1,ASSLDGRPLNTEAF
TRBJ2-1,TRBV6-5,ASNQRGTYNEQF
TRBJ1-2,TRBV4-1,ASSQSRGGLLDGYT
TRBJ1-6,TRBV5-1,ASSLGTAYNSPLH
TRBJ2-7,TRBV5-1,ASSLEGAYEQY
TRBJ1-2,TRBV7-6,ASSPNSAGNYGYT
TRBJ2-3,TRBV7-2,ASSLLSADTQY
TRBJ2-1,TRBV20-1,SASRLAGGNNEQF
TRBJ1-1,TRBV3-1,ASSLSRDRIEAF
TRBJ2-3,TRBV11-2,ASSSRQGKATDTQY